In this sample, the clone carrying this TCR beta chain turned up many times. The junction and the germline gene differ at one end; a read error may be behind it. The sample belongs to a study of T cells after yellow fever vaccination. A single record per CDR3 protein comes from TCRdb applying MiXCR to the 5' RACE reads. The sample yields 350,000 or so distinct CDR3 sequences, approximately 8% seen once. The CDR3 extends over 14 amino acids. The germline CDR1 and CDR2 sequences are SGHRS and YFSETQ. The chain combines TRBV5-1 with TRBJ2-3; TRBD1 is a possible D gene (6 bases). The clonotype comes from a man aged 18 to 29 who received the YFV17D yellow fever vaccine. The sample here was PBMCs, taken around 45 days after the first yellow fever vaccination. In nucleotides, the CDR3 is TGTGCCAGCAGCTTAGGACAGAGCACAGATACGCAGTATTTT. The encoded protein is CASSLGQSTDTQYF.